The 24 T cell receptor beta chains below come from one sample, sequenced in a study of OX40 agonist ivuxolimab in advanced cancers. Profiling relied on immunoSEQ multiplex PCR, and the TCRdb table lists in-frame clones only, not all of them. The sample shows approximately 80,000 clones, about nine tenths of them seen only once. Sequencing used CD4+ or CD8+ T cells sorted from blood, obtained in a trial of the OX40 agonist ivuxolimab. All receptors come from an adult with an advanced solid tumor such as melanoma, head and neck, liver or kidney cancer.

The V gene is TRBV5-1, the J gene TRBJ2-5; no firm D call. There are 14 residues in the CDR3. From germline, CDR1 is SGHRS and CDR2 YFSETQ. Trimming cost V 7 bases and J 4 bases, with 17 bases left between them. CDR3 in amino acids: CASSLRPRGETQYF. The CDR3 DNA reads as TGCGCCAGCTCCCTGCGGCCAAGAGGAGAGACCCAGTACTTC.

V gene TRBV2 combines with J gene TRBJ2-2; maybe TRBD2 (6 bases). The V end was cut by 3 bases, the J end by 4 bases, with 12 bases between. Germline values: CDR1 SNHLY, CDR2 FYNNEI. The CDR3 loop spans 15 amino acids. CDR3 nucleotide sequence: TGTGCCAGCAGTGAGGGCGGGATCGCCACCGGGGAGCTGTTTTTT. The encoded protein is CASSEGGIATGELFF.

This clone appeared a single time. A read error may account for a junction end that differs from germline. DNA for the CDR3: TGTGTCAGTAGTATGGGTGGGACAGGAGCATACGAGCAGTACTTC. Translating gives CVSSMGGTGAYEQYF. The chain joins TRBV19 to TRBJ2-7, with 8 bases that match TRBD1. This CDR3 comprises 15 residues. CDR1 LNHDA and CDR2 SQIVND come from the germline V gene (reference sequence).

J is TRBJ1-3 and V is TRBV18; 10 bases are shared with TRBD1. Germline V gene lookup returns CDR1 KGHSH and CDR2 LQKENI. The CDR3 is 19 residues long. V dropped 2 bases and J dropped 4; count of bases not matched to a gene: 14. The CDR3 DNA reads as TGTGCCAGCTCACCATCCCGGGACAGGGGTTGGGTCTCCGGAAACACCATATATTTT. Its protein is CASSPSRDRGWVSGNTIYF.

V and J are TRBV21-1 and TRBJ2-1; the DNA was not compared with TRBD2, the D call given in the table. TRBV21-1 represents a pseudogene. CDR3 length equals 14 residues. The CDR3 DNA reads as TGTGCCAGCAGCCTATGGACTAGCATCAATGAGCAGTTCTTC. Translating it yields CASSLWTSINEQFF.

The rearrangement uses TRBV27 and TRBJ2-5; D possibly corresponds to TRBD1 (6 bases). V gave up 7 bases and J gave up 5 bases, with 20 bases separating them. Germline V gives CDR1 MNHEY, CDR2 SMNVEV (reference sequence). The CDR3 length is 15 residues. The CDR3 is CASKRGKEGRETQYF. The CDR3 DNA reads TGTGCCAGCAAGAGGGGGAAAGAGGGCCGGGAGACCCAGTACTTC.

The genes are TRBV28 and TRBJ1-2; D perhaps matches TRBD1 (6 bases). There are 13 residues in the CDR3. Trimming took off 2 bases at V and 5 bases at J, with 9 bases between the two ends. From germline, CDR1 is MDHEN and CDR2 SYDVKM. CDR3 in DNA: TGTGCCAGCAGTTTAGGGGACACATATGGCTACACCTTC. It codes for CASSLGDTYGYTF.

The chain joins TRBV2 to TRBJ1-5; D might be TRBD1 (6 bases). Trimming removed 9 bases at V and 3 bases at J, with 12 bases between. Germline loops: CDR1 SNHLY, CDR2 FYNNEI. The CDR3 extends over 13 amino acids. CDR3: CASRGALNQPQHF. The CDR3, as DNA: TGTGCCAGTAGGGGGGCCCTCAATCAGCCCCAGCATTTT. Full variable domain (missing parts from reference TRBV2 and TRBJ1-5): EPEVTQTPSHQVTQMGQEVILRCVPISNHLYFYWYRQILGQKVEFLVSFYNNEISEKSEIFDDQFSVERPDGSNFTLKIRSTKLEDSAMYFCASRGALNQPQHFGDGTRLSIL.

The V gene is TRBV9, the J gene TRBJ2-2; the match to TRBD1 covers 7 bases. In germline, CDR1 is SGDLS, CDR2 YYNGEE. The V segment lost 0 bases and the J segment 0 bases; nucleotides outside the gene matches: 2. The CDR3 is made up of 16 amino acids. CDR3 DNA sequence: TGTGCCAGCAGCGTAGAGGGACAGTCGAACACCGGGGAGCTGTTTTTT. Its protein is CASSVEGQSNTGELFF.

This chain joins TRBV5-1 and TRBJ2-1, with D hard to call. The ends were cut back, 2 bases at V and 9 bases at J, with 12 bases in the middle. This CDR3 comprises 13 residues. Germline V CDR1 and CDR2: SGHRS, YFSETQ. CDR3 region: CASSFARIGEQFF. The CDR3 bases are TGCGCCAGCAGCTTCGCCCGGATCGGTGAGCAGTTCTTC.

The chain recombines TRBV5-6 with TRBJ2-3; 7 bases map to TRBD1. V lost 5 bases, J lost 0 bases, and 9 bases stayed unmatched. The CDR3 extends over 16 amino acids. Germline CDR1 and CDR2: SGHDT and YYEEEE. CDR3 sequence reads: CASRVVWGQSTDTQYF. The CDR3 nucleotides are TGTGCCAGCAGGGTCGTATGGGGACAGAGCACAGATACGCAGTATTTT.

A remark on this clone: An end of the junction differs from the germline gene, which may be a read error. J is TRBJ1-5 and V is TRBV19, with TRBD1 matching 9 bases. Germline CDR1 reads LNHDA; CDR2 reads SQIVND (reference sequence). This CDR3 comprises 15 residues. Here the CDR3 DNA reads TGTGCCAGTAGTGCGGCCGGGACAGGGAATCGGCCCCAGCATTTT. It translates to CASSAAGTGNRPQHF.

The chain couples TRBV9 to TRBJ2-4, with D perhaps assigned TRBD1 or TRBD2 (5 bases each). Germline V gives CDR1 SGDLS, CDR2 YYNGEE. V was shortened by 7 bases and J by 1 base, with 24 bases between the two germline ends. The CDR3 extends over 18 amino acids. In DNA, the CDR3 is TGTGCCAGCTCCCTGGGGGTGGGGCGCGAGGGGGCCAAAAACATTCAGTACTTC. Amino acids: CASSLGVGREGAKNIQYF.

V is TRBV15 and J is TRBJ2-1; D gene unclear. The CDR3 extends over 11 amino acids. Trimming took off 3 bases at V and 3 bases at J, with 0 bases between the two ends. Germline V gives CDR1 LNHNV, CDR2 YYDKDF (reference sequence). CDR3 sequence: CATSSYNEQFF. The CDR3 region has the DNA TGTGCCACCAGCAGCTACAATGAGCAGTTCTTC.

This chain uses TRBV11-3 with TRBJ2-1, with 13 bases aligning to TRBD2. Germline V gives CDR1 SGHNT, CDR2 YENEEA. There are 15 residues in the CDR3. The junction had 2 bases not matched to a gene; V was cut back by 3 bases and J by 6 bases. CDR3 loop: CASSFGLAGANEQFF. CDR3 DNA: TGTGCCAGCAGCTTCGGACTAGCGGGAGCCAATGAGCAGTTCTTC.

The V and J genes are TRBV6-5 and TRBJ1-1; D not resolved. From germline, CDR1 is MNHEY and CDR2 SVGAGI. This CDR3 has 14 residues. The ends were cut back, 5 bases at V and 1 base at J, with 11 bases in the middle. The CDR3: CASSKRSTNTEAFF. CDR3 sequence (DNA): TGTGCCAGCAGTAAACGTTCAACGAACACTGAAGCTTTCTTT.

V usage is TRBV6-5 and J usage is TRBJ2-7, with D tentatively TRBD1 (6 bases). The CDR3 spans 12 residues. The germline V and J ends were trimmed by 10 bases and 7 bases, with 17 bases remaining between them. Germline loops: CDR1 MNHEY, CDR2 SVGAGI. CDR3 amino acids: CATRDTRVEQYF. The DNA of the CDR3 is TGTGCCACCCGGGACACCCGGGTGGAGCAGTACTTC.

The chain recombines TRBV5-6 with TRBJ2-1; 7 bases line up with TRBD2. V lost 5 bases to trimming and J lost 0 bases; unmatched junction nucleotides: 17. Germline V gene lookup returns CDR1 SGHDT and CDR2 YYEEEE. The length of the CDR3 is 19 residues. The CDR3 DNA reads TGTGCCAGCAGGAGTGGTGTTAGCGGTTGGGGGGGCTCCTACAATGAGCAGTTCTTC. Encoded protein: CASRSGVSGWGGSYNEQFF. The complete variable domain, with remaining parts taken from reference TRBV5-6 and TRBJ2-1, reads DAGVTQSPTHLIKTRGQQVTLRCSPKSGHDTVSWYQQALGQGPQFIFQYYEEEERQRGNFPDRFSGHQFPNYSSELNVNALLLGDSALYLCASRSGVSGWGGSYNEQFFGPGTRLTVL.

V gene TRBV4-2 combines with J gene TRBJ2-5; 9 bases are a match to TRBD2. The CDR3 length is 15 residues. Unmatched junction bases numbered 6, after V lost 0 bases and J lost 7 bases. Germline V CDR1 and CDR2: LGHNA, YNFKEQ. The CDR3 coding sequence is TGTGCCAGCAGCCAAGATCGCGGGAGGGCCGGGACCCAGTACTTC. Translating it yields CASSQDRGRAGTQYF.

To note about this clone: The junction shows a germline mismatch at one end, possibly a read error. This chain connects TRBV7-7 to TRBJ2-7; maybe TRBD2 (5 bases). Germline loops: CDR1 SSHAT, CDR2 FNYEAQ (reference sequence). The CDR3 length is 13 residues. CDR3 in amino acids: CASSLALGYEQYF. The CDR3 nucleotides read TGTGCTAGCAGCTTAGCGTTGGGCTACGAGCAGTACTTC.

The rearrangement joins TRBV5-1 to TRBJ1-1; D gene unclear. CDR3 length: 12 residues. Germline lookup yields CDR1 SGHRS and CDR2 YFSETQ. Trimming left V 5 bases short and J 4 bases short, with 9 bases between. For the CDR3, the DNA is TGCGCCAGCAGGGCGGATAGCACTGAAGCTTTCTTT. Protein product: CASRADSTEAFF.

The V call is TRBV28, the J call TRBJ1-2; D not resolved. The V and J ends lost 5 bases and 3 bases respectively, with 16 bases between them. Looked up from germline, CDR1 is MDHEN and CDR2 is SYDVKM. The CDR3 is 15 amino acids. CDR3 in DNA: TGTGCCAGCAGTACTGTGCGGGGTGGAGACTATGGCTACACCTTC. It translates to CASSTVRGGDYGYTF.

V usage is TRBV30 and J usage is TRBJ2-5; D call uncertain. V was cut by 0 bases and J by 5 bases, with 13 bases left in between. The germline V gene encodes CDR1 GTSNPN and CDR2 SVGIG (reference sequence). The CDR3 spans 14 residues. The CDR3 reads CAWSVRRSHETQYF. CDR3 DNA sequence: TGTGCCTGGAGTGTACGACGGAGCCACGAGACCCAGTACTTC. Combining the CDR3 with reference TRBV30 and TRBJ2-5 gives the whole variable domain SQTIHQWPATLVQPVGSPLSLECTVEGTSNPNLYWYRQAAGRGLQLLFYSVGIGQISSEVPQNLSASRPQDRQFILSSKKLLLSDSGFYLCAWSVRRSHETQYFGPGTRLLVL.

This CDR3 reads CASSSTGTYYEQYF. The CDR3 nucleotides read TGTGCCAGCAGCTCGACCGGGACCTACTACGAGCAGTACTTC. The chain joins TRBV5-5 to TRBJ2-7; D possibly matches TRBD1 or TRBD2 (5 bases each). V dropped 3 bases and J dropped 3 bases, with 13 bases sitting between them. CDR3 length: 14 amino acids. In germline, CDR1 is SGHKS, CDR2 YYEKEE (reference sequence).